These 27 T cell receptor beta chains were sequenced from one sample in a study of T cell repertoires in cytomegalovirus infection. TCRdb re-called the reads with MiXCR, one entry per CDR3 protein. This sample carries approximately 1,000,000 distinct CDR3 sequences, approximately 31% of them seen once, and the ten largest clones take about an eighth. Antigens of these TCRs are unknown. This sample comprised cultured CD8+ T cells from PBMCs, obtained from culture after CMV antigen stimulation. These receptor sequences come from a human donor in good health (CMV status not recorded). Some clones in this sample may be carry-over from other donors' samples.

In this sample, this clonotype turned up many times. The DNA of the CDR3 is TGTGCCAGCTCCCAGGGACTTACCTACGAGCAGTACTTC. Its protein is CASSQGLTYEQYF. This sequence joins TRBV12-3 or TRBV12-4 and TRBJ2-7; a weak D match, TRBD2 (6 bases). Trimming stripped 8 bases from V and 2 bases from J, with 13 bases between. CDR3 length equals 13 residues.

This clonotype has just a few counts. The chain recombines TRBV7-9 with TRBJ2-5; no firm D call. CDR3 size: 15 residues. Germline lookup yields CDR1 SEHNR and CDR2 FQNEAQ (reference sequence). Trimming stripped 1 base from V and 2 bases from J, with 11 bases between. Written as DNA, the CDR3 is TGTGCCAGCAGCTTAGTGTCACCCACGCAAGAGACCCAGTACTTC. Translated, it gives CASSLVSPTQETQYF.

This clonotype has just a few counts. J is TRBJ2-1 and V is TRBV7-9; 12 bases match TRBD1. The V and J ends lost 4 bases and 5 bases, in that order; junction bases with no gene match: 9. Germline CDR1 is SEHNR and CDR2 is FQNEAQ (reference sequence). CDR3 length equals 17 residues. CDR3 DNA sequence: TGTGCCAGCAGCTCGCCCTCCGGGACAGGGGGCCACAATGAGCAGTTCTTC. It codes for CASSSPSGTGGHNEQFF.

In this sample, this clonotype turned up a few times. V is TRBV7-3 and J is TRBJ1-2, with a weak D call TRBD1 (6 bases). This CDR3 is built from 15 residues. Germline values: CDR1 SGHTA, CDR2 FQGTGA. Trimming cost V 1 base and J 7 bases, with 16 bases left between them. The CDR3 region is CASSLIGDTGGGYTF. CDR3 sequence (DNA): TGTGCCAGCAGCTTAATAGGGGACACCGGCGGTGGCTACACCTTC.

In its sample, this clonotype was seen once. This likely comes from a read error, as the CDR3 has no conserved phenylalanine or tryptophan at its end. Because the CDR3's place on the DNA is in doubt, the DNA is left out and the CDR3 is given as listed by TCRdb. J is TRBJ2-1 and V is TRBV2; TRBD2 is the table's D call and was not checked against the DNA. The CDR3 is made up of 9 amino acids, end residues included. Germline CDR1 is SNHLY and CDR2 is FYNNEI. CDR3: CASSPGLLS.

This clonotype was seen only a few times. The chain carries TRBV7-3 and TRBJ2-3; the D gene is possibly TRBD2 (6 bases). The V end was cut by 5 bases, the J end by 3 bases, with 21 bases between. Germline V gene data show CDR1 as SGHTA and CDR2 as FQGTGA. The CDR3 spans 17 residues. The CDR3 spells CASSPGRGQPGTDTQYF. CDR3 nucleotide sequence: TGTGCCAGCAGCCCGGGGCGGGGCCAACCTGGTACAGATACGCAGTATTTT.

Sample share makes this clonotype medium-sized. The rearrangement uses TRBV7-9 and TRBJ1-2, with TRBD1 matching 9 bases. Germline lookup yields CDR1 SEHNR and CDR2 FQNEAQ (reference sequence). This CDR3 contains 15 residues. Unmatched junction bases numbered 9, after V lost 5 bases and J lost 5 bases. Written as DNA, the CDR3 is TGTGCCAGCAGCCCTGGACAGGGGTTAGGTTATGGCTACACCTTC. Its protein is CASSPGQGLGYGYTF.

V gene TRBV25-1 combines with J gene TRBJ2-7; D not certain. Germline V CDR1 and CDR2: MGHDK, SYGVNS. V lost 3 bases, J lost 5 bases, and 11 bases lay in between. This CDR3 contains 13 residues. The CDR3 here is CASSDLLWDEQYF. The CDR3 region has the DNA TGTGCCAGCAGTGATCTCCTCTGGGACGAGCAGTACTTC.

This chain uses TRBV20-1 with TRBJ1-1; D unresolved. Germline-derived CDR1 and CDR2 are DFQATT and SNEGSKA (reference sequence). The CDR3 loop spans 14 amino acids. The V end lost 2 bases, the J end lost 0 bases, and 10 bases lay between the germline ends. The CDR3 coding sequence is TGCAGTGCTAGAACTTGGGCCATGAACACTGAAGCTTTCTTT. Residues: CSARTWAMNTEAFF.

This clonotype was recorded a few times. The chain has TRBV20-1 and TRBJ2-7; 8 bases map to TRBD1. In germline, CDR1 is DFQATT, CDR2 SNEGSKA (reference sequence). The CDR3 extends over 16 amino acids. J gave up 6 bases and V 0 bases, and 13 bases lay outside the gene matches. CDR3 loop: CSARDNSQGAYLEQYF. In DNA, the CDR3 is TGCAGTGCTAGAGATAATTCGCAGGGGGCCTATCTCGAGCAGTACTTC.

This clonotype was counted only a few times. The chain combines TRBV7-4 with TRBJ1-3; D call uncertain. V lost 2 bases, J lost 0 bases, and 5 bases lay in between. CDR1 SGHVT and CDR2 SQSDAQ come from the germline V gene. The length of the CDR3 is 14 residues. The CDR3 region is CASSLIDSGNTIYF. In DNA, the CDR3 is TGTGCCAGCAGCTTAATAGACTCTGGAAACACCATATATTTT.

The CDR3 is CASSAPGRTNYGYTF. In nucleotides, the CDR3 is TGTGCCAGCAGCGCGCCGGGGAGAACTAACTATGGCTACACCTTC. The chain carries TRBV7-9 and TRBJ1-2; D is ambiguous. The CDR3 is 15 residues long. Per the germline V gene, CDR1 is SEHNR and CDR2 is FQNEAQ (reference sequence). The V and J ends lost 5 bases and 0 bases respectively, with 13 bases between them.

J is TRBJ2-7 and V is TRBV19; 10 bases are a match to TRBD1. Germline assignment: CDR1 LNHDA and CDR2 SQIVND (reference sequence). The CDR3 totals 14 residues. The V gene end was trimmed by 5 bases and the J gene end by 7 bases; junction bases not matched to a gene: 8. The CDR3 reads CASSPDRGTDEQYF. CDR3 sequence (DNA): TGTGCCAGTAGTCCGGACAGGGGGACCGATGAGCAGTACTTC. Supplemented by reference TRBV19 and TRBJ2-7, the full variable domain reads DGGITQSPKYLFRKEGQNVTLSCEQNLNHDAMYWYRQDPGQGLRLIYYSQIVNDFQKGDIAEGYSVSREKKESFPLTVTSAQKNPTAFYLCASSPDRGTDEQYFGPGTRLTVT.

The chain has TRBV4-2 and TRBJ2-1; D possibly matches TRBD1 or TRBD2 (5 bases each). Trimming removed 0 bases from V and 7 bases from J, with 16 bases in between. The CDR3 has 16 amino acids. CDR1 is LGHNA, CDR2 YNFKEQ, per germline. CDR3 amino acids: CASSQEAGGIINEQFF. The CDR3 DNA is TGTGCCAGCAGCCAAGAAGCTGGGGGTATTATTAATGAGCAGTTCTTC.

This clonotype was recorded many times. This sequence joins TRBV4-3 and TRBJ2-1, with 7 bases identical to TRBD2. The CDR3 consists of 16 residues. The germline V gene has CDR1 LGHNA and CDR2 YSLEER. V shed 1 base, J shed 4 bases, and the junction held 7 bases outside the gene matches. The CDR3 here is CASSQGPGGGYNEQFF. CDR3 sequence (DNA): TGCGCCAGCAGCCAAGGGCCCGGCGGGGGTTACAATGAGCAGTTCTTC.

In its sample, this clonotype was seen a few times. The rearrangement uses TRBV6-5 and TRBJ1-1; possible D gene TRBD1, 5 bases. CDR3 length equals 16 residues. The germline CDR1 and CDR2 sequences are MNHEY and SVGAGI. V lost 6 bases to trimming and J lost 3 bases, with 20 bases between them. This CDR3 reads CASSHIASVGDTEAFF. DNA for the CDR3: TGTGCCAGCAGCCATATAGCGTCGGTAGGGGACACTGAAGCTTTCTTT.

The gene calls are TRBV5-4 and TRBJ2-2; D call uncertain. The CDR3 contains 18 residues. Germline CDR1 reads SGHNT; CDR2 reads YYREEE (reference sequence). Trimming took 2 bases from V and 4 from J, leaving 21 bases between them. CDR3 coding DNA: TGTGCCAGCAGCTTTTCACACCCGTCACTTCGAGGCACCGGGGAGCTGTTTTTT. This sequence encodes CASSFSHPSLRGTGELFF.

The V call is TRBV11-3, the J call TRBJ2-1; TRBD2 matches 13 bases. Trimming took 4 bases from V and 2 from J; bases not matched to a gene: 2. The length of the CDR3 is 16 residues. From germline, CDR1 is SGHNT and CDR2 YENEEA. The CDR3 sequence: CASSSGLAGPYNEQFF. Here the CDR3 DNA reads TGTGCCAGCAGCTCGGGACTAGCGGGGCCCTACAATGAGCAGTTCTTC.

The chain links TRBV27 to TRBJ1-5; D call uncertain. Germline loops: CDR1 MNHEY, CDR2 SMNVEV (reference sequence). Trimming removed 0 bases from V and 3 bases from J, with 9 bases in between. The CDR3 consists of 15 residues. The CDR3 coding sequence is TGTGCCAGCAGTTTATCGACGGACCACAATCAGCCCCAGCATTTT. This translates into CASSLSTDHNQPQHF.

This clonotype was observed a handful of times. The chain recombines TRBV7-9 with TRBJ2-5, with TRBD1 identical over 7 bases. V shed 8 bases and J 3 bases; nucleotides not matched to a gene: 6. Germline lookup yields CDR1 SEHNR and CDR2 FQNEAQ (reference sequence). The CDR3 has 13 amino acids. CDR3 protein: CASRLDRKETQYF. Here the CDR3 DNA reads TGTGCCAGCCGCCTGGACAGGAAAGAGACCCAGTACTTC.

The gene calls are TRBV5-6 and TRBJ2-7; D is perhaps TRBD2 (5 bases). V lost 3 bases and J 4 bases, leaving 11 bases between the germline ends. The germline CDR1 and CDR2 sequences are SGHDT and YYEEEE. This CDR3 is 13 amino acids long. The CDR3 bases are TGTGCCAGCAGCTCTTTCGAGGGTTACGAGCAGTACTTC. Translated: CASSSFEGYEQYF.

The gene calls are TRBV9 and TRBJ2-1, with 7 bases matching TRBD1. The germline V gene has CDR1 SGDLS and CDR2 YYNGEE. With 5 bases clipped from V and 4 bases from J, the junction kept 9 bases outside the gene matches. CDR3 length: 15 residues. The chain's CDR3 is CASSLGDRLYNEQFF. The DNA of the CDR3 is TGTGCCAGCAGTCTCGGGGACAGATTATACAATGAGCAGTTCTTC.

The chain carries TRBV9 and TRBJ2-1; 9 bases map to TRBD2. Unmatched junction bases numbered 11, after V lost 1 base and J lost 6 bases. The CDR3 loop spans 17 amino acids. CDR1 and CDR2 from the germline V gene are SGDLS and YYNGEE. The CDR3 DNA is TGTGCCAGCAGCGTACCTGGCGGGAGGGTCCAATCCAATGAGCAGTTCTTC. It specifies CASSVPGGRVQSNEQFF.

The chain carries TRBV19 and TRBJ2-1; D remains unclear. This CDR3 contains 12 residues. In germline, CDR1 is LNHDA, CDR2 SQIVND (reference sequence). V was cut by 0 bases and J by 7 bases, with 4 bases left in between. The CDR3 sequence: CASSIESNEQFF. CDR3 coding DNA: TGTGCCAGTAGTATAGAGTCTAATGAGCAGTTCTTC.

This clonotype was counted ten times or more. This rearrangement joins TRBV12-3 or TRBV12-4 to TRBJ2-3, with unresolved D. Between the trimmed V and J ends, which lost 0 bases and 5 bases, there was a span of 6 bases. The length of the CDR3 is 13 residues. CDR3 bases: TGTGCCAGCAGTTTAGCGTTAGGAGATACGCAGTATTTT. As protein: CASSLALGDTQYF.

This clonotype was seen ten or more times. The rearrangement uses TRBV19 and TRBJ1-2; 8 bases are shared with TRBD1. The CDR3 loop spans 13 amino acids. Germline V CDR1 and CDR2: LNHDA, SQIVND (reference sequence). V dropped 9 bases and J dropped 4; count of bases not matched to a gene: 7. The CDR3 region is CASSTGQGYGYTF. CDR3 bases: TGTGCCAGCAGCACCGGACAGGGCTATGGCTACACCTTC.

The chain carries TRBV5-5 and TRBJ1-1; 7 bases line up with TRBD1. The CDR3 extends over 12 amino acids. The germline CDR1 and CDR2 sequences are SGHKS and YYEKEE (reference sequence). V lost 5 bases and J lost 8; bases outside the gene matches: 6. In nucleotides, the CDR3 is TGTGCCAGCAGGGCCGGACAGGCGGAAGCTTTCTTT. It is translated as CASRAGQAEAFF.